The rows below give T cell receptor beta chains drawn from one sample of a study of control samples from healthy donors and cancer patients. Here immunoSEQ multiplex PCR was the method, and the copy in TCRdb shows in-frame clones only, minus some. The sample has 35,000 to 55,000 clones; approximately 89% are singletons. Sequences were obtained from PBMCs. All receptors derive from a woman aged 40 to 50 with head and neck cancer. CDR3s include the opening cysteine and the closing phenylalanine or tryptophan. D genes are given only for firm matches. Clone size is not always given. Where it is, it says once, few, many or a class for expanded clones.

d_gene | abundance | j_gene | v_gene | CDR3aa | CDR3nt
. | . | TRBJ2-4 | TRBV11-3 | CASSLDGADLAKNIQYF | TGTGCCAGCAGCTTAGATGGGGCAGACCTAGCCAAAAACATTCAGTACTTC
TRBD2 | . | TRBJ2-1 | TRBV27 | CASRGSGRAYEQFF | TGTGCCAGCAGAGGTAGCGGGAGGGCCTATGAGCAGTTCTTC
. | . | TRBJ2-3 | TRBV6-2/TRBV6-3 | CASSLNGGTDTQYF | TGTGCCAGCAGTCTAAATGGAGGGACAGATACGCAGTATTTT
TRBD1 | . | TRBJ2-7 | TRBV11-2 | CASSFNQRTGDPPEYF | TGTGCCAGCAGCTTCAATCAGCGGACAGGGGACCCTCCAGAGTACTTC
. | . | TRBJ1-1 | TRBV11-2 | CASSLGMNTEAFF | TGTGCCAGCAGCTTAGGGATGAACACTGAAGCTTTCTTT
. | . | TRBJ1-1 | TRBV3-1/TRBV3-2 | CASSPRHQNTEAFF | TGTGCCAGCAGCCCCCGGCACCAGAACACTGAAGCTTTCTTT
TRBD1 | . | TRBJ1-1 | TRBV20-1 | CSASGQGYLLDTEAFF | TGCAGTGCTAGTGGACAGGGGTACTTGCTGGACACTGAAGCTTTCTTT
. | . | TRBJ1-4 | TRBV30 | CAWSGQVGEKLFF | TGTGCCTGGAGCGGGCAGGTGGGAGAAAAACTGTTTTTT
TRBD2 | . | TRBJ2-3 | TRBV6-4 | CASSDSGLAADTQYF | TGTGCCAGCAGTGACTCGGGACTAGCGGCAGATACGCAGTATTTT
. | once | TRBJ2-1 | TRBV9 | CASSVAGSKVYNEQFF | TGTGCCAGCAGCGTAGCCGGGAGCAAGGTGTACAATGAGCAGTTCTTC
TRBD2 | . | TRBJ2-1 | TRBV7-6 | CASSLANPSGNNEQFF | TGTGCCAGCAGCTTAGCGAACCCTAGCGGGAACAATGAGCAGTTCTTC
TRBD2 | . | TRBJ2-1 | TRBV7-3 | CASSPKGLAGGRSYNEQFF | TGTGCCAGCAGCCCCAAAGGACTAGCGGGCGGCAGGTCCTACAATGAGCAGTTCTTC
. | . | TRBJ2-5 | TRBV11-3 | CASSQTEQETQYF | TGTGCCAGCAGCCAGACCGAGCAAGAGACCCAGTACTTC
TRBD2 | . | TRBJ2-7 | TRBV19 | CASSIPGLASEQYF | TGTGCCAGTAGTATCCCGGGACTAGCATCCGAGCAGTACTTC
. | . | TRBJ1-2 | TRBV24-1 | CATSAGSGRRRAGGYTF | TGTGCCACCAGTGCCGGGAGCGGACGGCGGAGGGCGGGTGGCTACACCTTC
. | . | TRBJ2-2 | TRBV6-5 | CASSLTDGGTGELFF | TGTGCCAGCAGCCTGACGGATGGGGGCACCGGGGAGCTGTTTTTT
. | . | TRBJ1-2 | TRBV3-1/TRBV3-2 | CASSPTGLGGGYTF | TGTGCCAGCAGCCCTACTGGGCTAGGGGGTGGCTACACCTTC
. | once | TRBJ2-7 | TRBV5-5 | CASSAWWSGRERTYEQYF | TGTGCCAGCAGCGCTTGGTGGTCGGGCAGGGAGAGAACATACGAGCAGTACTTC
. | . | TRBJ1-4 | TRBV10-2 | CASTPAPGATNEKLFF | TGCGCCAGCACCCCAGCCCCCGGGGCAACTAATGAAAAACTGTTTTTT
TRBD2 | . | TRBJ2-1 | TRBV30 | CAWRAGGPGNEQFF | TGTGCCTGGAGAGCGGGAGGGCCCGGTAATGAGCAGTTCTTC
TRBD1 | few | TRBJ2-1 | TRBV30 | CAWKGMGQVYNEQFF | TGTGCCTGGAAGGGGATGGGACAGGTGTACAATGAGCAGTTCTTC
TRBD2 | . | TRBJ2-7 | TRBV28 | CASRGSGTYEQYF | TGTGCCAGCAGAGGTAGCGGGACCTACGAGCAGTACTTC
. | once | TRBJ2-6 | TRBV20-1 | CSASSRNSGANVLTF | TGCAGTGCTAGTAGTCGGAACTCTGGGGCCAACGTCCTGACTTTC
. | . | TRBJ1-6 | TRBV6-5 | CASRDLGRRNSPLHF | TGTGCCAGCAGGGATCTCGGGCGGCGTAATTCACCCCTCCACTTT
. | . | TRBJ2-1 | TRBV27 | CASSPWRGPPGEQFF | TGTGCCAGCAGTCCATGGCGGGGGCCCCCGGGTGAGCAGTTCTTC
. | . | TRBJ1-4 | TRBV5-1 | CASRLGGATNEKLFF | TGCGCCAGCAGATTAGGGGGGGCAACTAATGAAAAACTGTTTTTT
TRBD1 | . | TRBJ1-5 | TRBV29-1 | CSVVVSGQTNQPQHF | TGCAGCGTTGTGGTTTCGGGACAGACCAATCAGCCCCAGCATTTT
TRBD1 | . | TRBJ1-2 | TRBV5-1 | CASRPGTVYGYTF | TGCGCCAGCAGACCCGGGACAGTCTATGGCTACACCTTC
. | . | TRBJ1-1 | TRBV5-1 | CASSLLRTDTEAFF | TGCGCCAGCAGCTTACTAAGGACAGACACTGAAGCTTTCTTT
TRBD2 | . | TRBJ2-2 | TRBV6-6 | CASRVRLAGGTGELFF | TGTGCCAGCAGAGTTAGACTAGCGGGAGGCACCGGGGAGCTGTTTTTT
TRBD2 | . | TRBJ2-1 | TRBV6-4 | CASSEGLAGDEQFF | TGTGCCAGCAGTGAGGGACTAGCGGGAGATGAGCAGTTCTTC
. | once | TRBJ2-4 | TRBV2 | CASSEDAGIAKNIQYF | TGTGCCAGCAGTGAAGACGCCGGTATAGCCAAAAACATTCAGTACTTC
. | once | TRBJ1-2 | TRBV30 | CAWSRRDLYGYTF | TGTGCCTGGAGTCGGCGAGACCTCTATGGCTACACCTTC
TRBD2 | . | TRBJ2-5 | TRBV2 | CASSGTSGGAETQYF | TGTGCCAGCAGTGGGACTAGCGGGGGGGCGGAGACCCAGTACTTC
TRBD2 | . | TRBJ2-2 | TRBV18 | CASSPHPQAGGLTGELFF | TGTGCCAGCTCACCACATCCTCAAGCGGGAGGGCTCACCGGGGAGCTGTTTTTT
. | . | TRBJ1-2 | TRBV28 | CASSSITGTYGYTF | TGTGCCAGCAGTTCTATTACAGGGACCTATGGCTACACCTTC
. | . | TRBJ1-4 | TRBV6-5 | CASRLSGSSEKLFF | TGTGCCAGCAGGCTTTCGGGGTCTAGTGAAAAACTGTTTTTT
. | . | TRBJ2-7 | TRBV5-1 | CASSLAVFSSYEQYF | TGCGCCAGCAGCTTGGCCGTCTTCAGTTCCTACGAGCAGTACTTC
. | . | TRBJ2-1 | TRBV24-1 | CATSDWPSGSNEQFF | TGTGCCACCAGTGATTGGCCCTCCGGGTCAAATGAGCAGTTCTTC
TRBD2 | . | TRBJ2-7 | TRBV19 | CASSTSGNEQYF | TGTGCCAGTAGTACTAGCGGGAACGAGCAGTACTTC
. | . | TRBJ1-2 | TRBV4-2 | CAGSQDGGNDGYTF | TGTGCCGGCAGCCAAGATGGGGGAAATGACGGCTACACCTTC
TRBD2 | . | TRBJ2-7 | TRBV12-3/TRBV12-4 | CASSWGGPYEQYF | TGTGCCAGCAGTTGGGGGGGACCCTACGAGCAGTACTTC
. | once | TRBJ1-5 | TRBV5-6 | CASSLAKSNQPQHF | TGTGCCAGCAGCTTGGCGAAGAGCAATCAGCCCCAGCATTTT
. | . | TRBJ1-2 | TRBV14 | CASSHRDKAWGYTF | TGTGCCAGCAGCCACAGGGACAAGGCTTGGGGCTACACCTTC
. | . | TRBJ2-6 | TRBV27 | CASSLTLYSGANVLTF | TGTGCCAGCAGTTTGACACTTTACTCTGGGGCCAACGTCCTGACTTTC
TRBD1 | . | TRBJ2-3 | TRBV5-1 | CASSVQGASTDTQYF | TGCGCCAGCAGCGTACAGGGGGCGAGCACAGATACGCAGTATTTT
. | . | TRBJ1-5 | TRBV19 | CASGWTVGNQPQHF | TGTGCCAGCGGGTGGACCGTCGGCAATCAGCCCCAGCATTTT